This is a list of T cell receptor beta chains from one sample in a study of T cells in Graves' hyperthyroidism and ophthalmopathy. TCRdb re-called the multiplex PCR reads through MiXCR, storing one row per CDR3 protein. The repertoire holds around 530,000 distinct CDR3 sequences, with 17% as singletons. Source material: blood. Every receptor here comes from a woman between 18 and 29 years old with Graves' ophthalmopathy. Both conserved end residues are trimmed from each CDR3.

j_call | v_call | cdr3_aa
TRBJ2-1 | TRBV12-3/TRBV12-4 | ASSLPLSGRGNEQF
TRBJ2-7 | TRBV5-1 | ASGLEGGGYEQY
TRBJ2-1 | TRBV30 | AWSVSMVNEQF
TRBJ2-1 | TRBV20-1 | SAQTSGGSYNEQF
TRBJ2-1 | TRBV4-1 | ASSHLKGQGANDNEQF
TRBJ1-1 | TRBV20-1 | SASHRENTEAF
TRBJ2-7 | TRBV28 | ASNTGGIIYEQY
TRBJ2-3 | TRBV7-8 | ASSLGGFPDTQY
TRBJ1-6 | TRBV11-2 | ASSLGLAGQGRSPLH
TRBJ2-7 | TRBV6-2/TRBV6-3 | ASSYDPTVDSGRGEQY
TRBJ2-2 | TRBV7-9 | ASSLGGRGHSTGELF
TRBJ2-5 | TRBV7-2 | ASSHSGETQY
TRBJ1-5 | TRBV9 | ASSVQGNSNQPQH
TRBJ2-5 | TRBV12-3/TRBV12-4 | ASSPLDREETQY
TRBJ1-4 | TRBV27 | ASSPLSATNEKLF
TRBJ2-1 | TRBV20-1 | SARDNSLAVYVSPSNEQF
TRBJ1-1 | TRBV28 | ASSPIGTGIYTEAF
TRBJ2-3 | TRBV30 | AWSVLGGRITQY
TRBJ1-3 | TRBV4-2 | ASSQGGRTSGNTIY
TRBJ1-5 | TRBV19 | ASKTTGGNQPQH
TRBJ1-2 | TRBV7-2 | ASSLGSQGVDGYT
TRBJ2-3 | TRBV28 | ASSRLAGLGTDTQY
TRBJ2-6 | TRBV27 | ASTSGANVLT
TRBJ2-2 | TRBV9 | ASSTPLNRGNTGELF
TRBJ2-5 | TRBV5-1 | ASSMDDRGKQETQY
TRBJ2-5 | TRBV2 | ASRYWIGLAWEMKETQY
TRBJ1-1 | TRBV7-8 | ASSLRAPTVNTEAF
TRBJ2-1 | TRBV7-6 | ASSLWSGGGYNEQF
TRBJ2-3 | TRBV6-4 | ASSDSRTSSDTQY
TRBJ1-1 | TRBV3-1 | ASGDPEAF
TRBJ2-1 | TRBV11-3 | ASSLASGASYNEQF
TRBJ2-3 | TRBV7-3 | ASSLDRVTDTQY